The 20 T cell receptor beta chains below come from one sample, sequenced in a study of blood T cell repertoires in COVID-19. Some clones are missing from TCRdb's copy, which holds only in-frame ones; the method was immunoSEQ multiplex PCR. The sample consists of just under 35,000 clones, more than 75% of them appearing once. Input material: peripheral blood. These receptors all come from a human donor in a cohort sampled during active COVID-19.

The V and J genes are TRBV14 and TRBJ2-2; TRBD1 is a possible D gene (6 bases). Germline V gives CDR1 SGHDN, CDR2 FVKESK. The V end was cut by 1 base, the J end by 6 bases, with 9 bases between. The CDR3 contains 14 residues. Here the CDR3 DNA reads TGTGCCAGCAGCCAAGCAGGGGTCGCCGGGGAGCTGTTTTTT. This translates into CASSQAGVAGELFF.

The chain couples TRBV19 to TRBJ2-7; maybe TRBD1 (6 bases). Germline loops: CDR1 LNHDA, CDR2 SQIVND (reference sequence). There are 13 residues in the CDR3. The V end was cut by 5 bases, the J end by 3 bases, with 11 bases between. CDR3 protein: CASSSLQGYEQYF. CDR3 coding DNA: TGTGCCAGTAGTTCCCTACAGGGCTACGAGCAGTACTTC.

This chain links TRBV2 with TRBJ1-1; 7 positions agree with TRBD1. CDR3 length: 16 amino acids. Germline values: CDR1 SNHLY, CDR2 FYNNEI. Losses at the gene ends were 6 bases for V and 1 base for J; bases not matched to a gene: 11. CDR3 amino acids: CASSRGPGQRNTEAFF. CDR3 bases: TGTGCCAGCAGCCGAGGTCCGGGACAGAGGAACACTGAAGCTTTCTTT.

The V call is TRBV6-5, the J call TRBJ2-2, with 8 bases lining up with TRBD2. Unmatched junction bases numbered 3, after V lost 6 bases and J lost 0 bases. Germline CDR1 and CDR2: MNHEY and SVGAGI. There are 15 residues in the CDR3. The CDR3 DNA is TGTGCCAGCAGACGAGCGGGGGCGAACACCGGGGAGCTGTTTTTT. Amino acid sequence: CASRRAGANTGELFF.

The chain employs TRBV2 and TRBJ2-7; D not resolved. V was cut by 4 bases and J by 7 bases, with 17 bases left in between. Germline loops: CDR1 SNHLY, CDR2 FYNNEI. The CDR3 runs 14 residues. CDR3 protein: CASSVGSPPEEQYF. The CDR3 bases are TGTGCCAGCAGTGTAGGCAGCCCTCCGGAGGAGCAGTACTTC.

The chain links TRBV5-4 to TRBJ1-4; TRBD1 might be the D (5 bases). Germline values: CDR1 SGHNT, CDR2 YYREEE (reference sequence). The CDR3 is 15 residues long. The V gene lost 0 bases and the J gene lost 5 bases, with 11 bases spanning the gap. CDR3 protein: CASSLAGGGNEKLFF. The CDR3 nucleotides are TGTGCCAGCAGCTTGGCGGGGGGGGGAAATGAAAAACTGTTTTTT.

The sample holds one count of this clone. The CDR3 DNA reads TGCGCCAGCAGCTACCGGGACAGGGGGCGGACTGAAGCTTTCTTT. It encodes CASSYRDRGRTEAFF. The gene calls are TRBV5-1 and TRBJ1-1; TRBD1 aligns across 12 bases. Per germline, CDR1 SGHRS and CDR2 YFSETQ. The CDR3 covers 15 residues. Trimming at V came to 3 bases and at J to 5 bases, leaving 5 bases not matched to a gene.

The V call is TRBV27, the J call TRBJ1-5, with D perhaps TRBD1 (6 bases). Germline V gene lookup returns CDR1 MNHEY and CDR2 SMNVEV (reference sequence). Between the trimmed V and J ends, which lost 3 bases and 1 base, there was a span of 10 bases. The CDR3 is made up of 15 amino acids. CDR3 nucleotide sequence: TGTGCCAGCAGTTTTGGGGGCACAAGCAATCAGCCCCAGCATTTT. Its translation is CASSFGGTSNQPQHF.

DNA of the CDR3: TGTGCCAGCAGTTTAGAGGGGGAGGGAGCTTTCTTT. Encoded protein: CASSLEGEGAFF. V and J are TRBV28 and TRBJ1-1, with a possible D match to TRBD1 (6 bases). V lost 2 bases to trimming and J lost 10 bases, with 11 bases between them. Germline V CDR1 and CDR2: MDHEN, SYDVKM. The CDR3 loop spans 12 amino acids.

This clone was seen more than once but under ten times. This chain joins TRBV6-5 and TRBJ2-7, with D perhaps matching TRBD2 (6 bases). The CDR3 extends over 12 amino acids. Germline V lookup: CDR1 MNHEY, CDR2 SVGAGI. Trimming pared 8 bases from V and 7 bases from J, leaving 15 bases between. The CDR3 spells CASRASAGEQYF. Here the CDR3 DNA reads TGTGCCAGCCGGGCCTCGGCGGGAGAGCAGTACTTC.

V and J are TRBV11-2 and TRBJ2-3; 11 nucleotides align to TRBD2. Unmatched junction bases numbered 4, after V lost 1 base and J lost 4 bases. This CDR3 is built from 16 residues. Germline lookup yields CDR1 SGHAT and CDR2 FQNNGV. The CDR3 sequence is CASSLGGTSGPDTQYF. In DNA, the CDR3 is TGTGCCAGCAGCTTAGGAGGGACTAGCGGCCCAGATACGCAGTATTTT.

The CDR3 loop is CSVDTGPDTQYF. Written as DNA, the CDR3 is TGCAGCGTTGATACAGGCCCAGATACGCAGTATTTT. The rearrangement joins TRBV29-1 to TRBJ2-3; D possibly corresponds to TRBD1 (5 bases). The CDR3 runs to 12 residues. V was shortened by 3 bases and J by 4 bases, with 8 bases between the two germline ends. Looked up from germline, CDR1 is SQVTM and CDR2 is ANQGSEA.

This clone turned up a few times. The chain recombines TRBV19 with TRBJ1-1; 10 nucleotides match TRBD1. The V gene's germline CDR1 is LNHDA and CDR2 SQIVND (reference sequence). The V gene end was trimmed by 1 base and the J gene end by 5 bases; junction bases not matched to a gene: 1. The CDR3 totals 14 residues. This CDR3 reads CASSIGTGGTEAFF. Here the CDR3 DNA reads TGTGCCAGTAGTATAGGGACAGGGGGAACTGAAGCTTTCTTT.

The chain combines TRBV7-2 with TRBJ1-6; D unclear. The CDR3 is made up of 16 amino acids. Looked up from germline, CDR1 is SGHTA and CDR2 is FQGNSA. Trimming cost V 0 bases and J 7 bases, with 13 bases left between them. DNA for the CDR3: TGTGCCAGCAGCTTAGCCGTTGTCTCGTTGAATTCACCCCTCCACTTT. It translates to CASSLAVVSLNSPLHF.

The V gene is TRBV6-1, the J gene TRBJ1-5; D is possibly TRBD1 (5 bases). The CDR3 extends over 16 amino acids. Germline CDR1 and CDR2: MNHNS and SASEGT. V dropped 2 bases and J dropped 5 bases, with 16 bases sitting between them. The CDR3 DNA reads TGTGCCAGCAGTGAAAGGTTTATGGGGCCCCATCAGCCCCAGCATTTT. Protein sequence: CASSERFMGPHQPQHF.

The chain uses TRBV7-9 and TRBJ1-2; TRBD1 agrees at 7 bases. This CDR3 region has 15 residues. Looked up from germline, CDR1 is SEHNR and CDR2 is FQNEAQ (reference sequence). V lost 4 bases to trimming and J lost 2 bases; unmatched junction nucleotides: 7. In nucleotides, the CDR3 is TGTGCCAGCAGCTCCTCGACAGGGCTCAACTATGGCTACACCTTC. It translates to CASSSSTGLNYGYTF.

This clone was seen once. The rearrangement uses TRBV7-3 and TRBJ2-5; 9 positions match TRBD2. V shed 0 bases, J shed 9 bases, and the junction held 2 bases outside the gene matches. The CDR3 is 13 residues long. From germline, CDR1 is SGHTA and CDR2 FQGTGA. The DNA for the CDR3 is TGTGCCAGCAGCTTAACTAGCGGGGGCCCCCAGTACTTC. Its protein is CASSLTSGGPQYF. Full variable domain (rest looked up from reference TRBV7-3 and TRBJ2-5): GAGVSQTPSNKVTEKGKYVELRCDPISGHTALYWYRQSLGQGPEFLIYFQGTGAADDSGLPNDRFFAVRPEGSVSTLKIQRTERGDSAVYLCASSLTSGGPQYFGPGTRLLVL.

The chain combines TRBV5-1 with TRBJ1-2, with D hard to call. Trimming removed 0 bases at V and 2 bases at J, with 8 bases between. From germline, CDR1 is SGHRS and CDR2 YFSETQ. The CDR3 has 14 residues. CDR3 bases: TGCGCCAGCAGCTTGGAGCCGGGAAACTATGGCTACACCTTC. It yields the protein CASSLEPGNYGYTF.

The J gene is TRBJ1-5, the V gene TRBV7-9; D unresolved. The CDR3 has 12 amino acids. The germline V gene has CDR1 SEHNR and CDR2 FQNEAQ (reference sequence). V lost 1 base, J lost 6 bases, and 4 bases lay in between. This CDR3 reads CASSLVGQPQHF. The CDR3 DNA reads TGTGCCAGCAGCTTAGTCGGTCAGCCCCAGCATTTT.

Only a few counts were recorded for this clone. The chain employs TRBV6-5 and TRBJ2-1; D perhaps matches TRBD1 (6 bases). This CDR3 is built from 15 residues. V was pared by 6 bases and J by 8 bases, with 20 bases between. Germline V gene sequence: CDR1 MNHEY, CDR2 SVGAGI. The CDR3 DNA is TGTGCCAGCAGGGCTAGGGGGACCGGGTTCCATGAGCAGTTCTTC. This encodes CASRARGTGFHEQFF.